This T cell receptor beta chain was sequenced for a study of blood T cells in healthy people across ages. Overall study results and limits: Relative to aged donors, long-lived donors carried more naive CD4+ cells and displayed higher diversity. Significant beta diversity loss was already apparent by age approximately 36, declining roughly linearly.

Trimming removed 6 bases from V and 12 bases from J; junction bases left unmatched: 15. Germline CDR1 MNHEY, CDR2 SVGAGI. This CDR3 comprises 14 residues. The authors drew about 10 milliliters of peripheral blood from each donor. Every sample gave at least 5 micrograms of total RNA when it was extracted. Regarding this clonotype: Its matching antigen is unknown.

It was with a sample-barcoded 5' primer and a J-beta primer mix that a second PCR of roughly 7 to 12 cycles was run. TCRdb redid the calling of the 5' RACE reads with MiXCR, one entry per CDR3 protein. Of 800,000 to 950,000 distinct CDR3 sequences listed, 45% to 50% are singletons. Material: blood. This sequence was found in a man in his thirties or forties in good health. The J gene is TRBJ2-7, the V gene TRBV6-5; 9 bases agree with TRBD1. This chain's CDR3 is CASSLTGQGQDRYF. DNA of the CDR3: TGTGCCAGCAGCCTTACGGGACAGGGCCAAGATCGGTACTTC.